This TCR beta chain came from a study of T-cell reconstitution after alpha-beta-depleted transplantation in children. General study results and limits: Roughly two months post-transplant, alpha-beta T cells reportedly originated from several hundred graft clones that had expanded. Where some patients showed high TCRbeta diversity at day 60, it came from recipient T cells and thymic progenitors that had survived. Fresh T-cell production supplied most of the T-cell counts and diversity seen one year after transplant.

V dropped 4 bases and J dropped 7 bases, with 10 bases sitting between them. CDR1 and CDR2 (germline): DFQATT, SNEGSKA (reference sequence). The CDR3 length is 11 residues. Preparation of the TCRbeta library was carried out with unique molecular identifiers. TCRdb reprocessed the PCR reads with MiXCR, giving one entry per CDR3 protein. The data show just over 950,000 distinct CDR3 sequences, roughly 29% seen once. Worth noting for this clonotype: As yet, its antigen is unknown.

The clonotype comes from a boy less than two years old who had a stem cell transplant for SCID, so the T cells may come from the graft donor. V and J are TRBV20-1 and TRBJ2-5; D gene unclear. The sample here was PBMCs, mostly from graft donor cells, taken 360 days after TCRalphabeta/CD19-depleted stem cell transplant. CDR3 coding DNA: TGCAGTGCTAAGGGTGTGAGGACCCAGTACTTC. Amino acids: CSAKGVRTQYF.